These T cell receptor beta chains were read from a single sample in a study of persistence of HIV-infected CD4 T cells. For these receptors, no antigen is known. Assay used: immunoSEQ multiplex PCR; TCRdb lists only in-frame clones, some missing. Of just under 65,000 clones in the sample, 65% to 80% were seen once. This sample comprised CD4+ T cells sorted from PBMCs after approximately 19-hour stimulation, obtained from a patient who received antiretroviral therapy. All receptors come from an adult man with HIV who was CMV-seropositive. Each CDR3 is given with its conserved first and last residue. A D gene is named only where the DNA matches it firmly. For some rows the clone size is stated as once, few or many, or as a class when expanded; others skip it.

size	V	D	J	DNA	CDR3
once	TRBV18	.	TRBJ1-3	TGTGCCAGCTCACCCATCCCGGGTGAGAGCTCTGGAAACACCATATATTTT	CASSPIPGESSGNTIYF
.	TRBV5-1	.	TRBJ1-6	TGCGCCAGCAGCTTGGGGGACTCTAGCGGGAATTCACCCCTCCACTTT	CASSLGDSSGNSPLHF
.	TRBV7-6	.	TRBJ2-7	TGTGCCAGCAGCGACCGGGACCGACCCTACGAGCAGTACTTC	CASSDRDRPYEQYF
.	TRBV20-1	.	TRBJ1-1	TGCAGTGCTCGTGGGAGAAACACTGAAGCTTTCTTT	CSARGRNTEAFF
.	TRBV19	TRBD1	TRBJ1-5	TGTGCCAGTAGCAGGACAGGGGGGAACAATCAGCCCCAGCATTTT	CASSRTGGNNQPQHF
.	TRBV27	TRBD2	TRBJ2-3	TGTGCCAGCAGTTTATTGCCTAGCGGGGGGAACACAGATACGCAGTATTTT	CASSLLPSGGNTDTQYF
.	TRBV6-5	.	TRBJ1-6	TGTGCCAGCAGTTACAGTTGGGGGGCTACCAATTCACCCCTCCACTTT	CASSYSWGATNSPLHF
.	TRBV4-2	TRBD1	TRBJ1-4	TGTGCCAGCAGCCAGGCGGCGGACAGGGCGGCTAATGAAAAACTGTTTTTT	CASSQAADRAANEKLFF
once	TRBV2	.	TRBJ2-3	TGTGCCAGCAGTCCGGACGGCTATACGCAGTATTTT	CASSPDGYTQYF
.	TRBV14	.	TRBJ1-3	TGTGCCAGCGGCCGGGCAGCTGGAAACACCATATATTTT	CASGRAAGNTIYF
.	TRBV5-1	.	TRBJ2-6	TGCGCCAGCAGATTCTCTGGGGCCAACGTCCTGACTTTC	CASRFSGANVLTF
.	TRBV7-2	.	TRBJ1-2	TGTGCCAGCAGCTCCCGGACCCCTAACTATGGCTACACCTTC	CASSSRTPNYGYTF
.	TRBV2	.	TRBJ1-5	TGTGCCAGCTTACAGGATTTTAATCAGCCCCAGCATTTT	CASLQDFNQPQHF
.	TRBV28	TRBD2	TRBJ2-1	TGTGCCAGCAGAGATCTAGCGGGGGGGCGTAATGAGCAGTTCTTC	CASRDLAGGRNEQFF
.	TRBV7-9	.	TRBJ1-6	TGTGCCAGCAGCTTTGGTAACACCTATAATTCACCCCTCCACTTT	CASSFGNTYNSPLHF
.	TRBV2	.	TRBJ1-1	TGTGCCAGCTTGGTCCGGGAAGCCACTGAAGCTTTCTTT	CASLVREATEAFF
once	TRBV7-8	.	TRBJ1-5	TGTGCCAGCTCCCTAGGGACCAATCAGCCCCAGCATTTT	CASSLGTNQPQHF
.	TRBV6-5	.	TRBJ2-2	TGTGCCAGCAGGCCCGGGGCTACGAACACCGGGGAGCTGTTTTTT	CASRPGATNTGELFF
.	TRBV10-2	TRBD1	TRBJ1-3	TGCGCCAGCAGGGCCGGACAGGGCTCTGGAAACACCATATATTTT	CASRAGQGSGNTIYF
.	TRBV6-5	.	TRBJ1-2	TGTGCCAGCAGTTACGGTGGAGGGGCGGGTGGTGTTGGCTACACCTTC	CASSYGGGAGGVGYTF
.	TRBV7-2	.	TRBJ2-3	TGTGCCAGCAGCTCCTATCTGGGCACAGATACGCAGTATTTT	CASSSYLGTDTQYF
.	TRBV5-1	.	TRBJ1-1	TGCGCCAGCAGCCCCCCGGGAGTAACGAACACTGAAGCTTTCTTT	CASSPPGVTNTEAFF
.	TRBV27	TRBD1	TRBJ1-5	TGTGCCAGCAGTTTAACAGGGGTATCGGGACAGCCCCAGCATTTT	CASSLTGVSGQPQHF
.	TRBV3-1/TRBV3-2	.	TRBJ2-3	TGTGCCAGCAGTCAACCGGGCCTCAAGGCAGATACGCAGTATTTT	CASSQPGLKADTQYF
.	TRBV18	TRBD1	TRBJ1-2	TGTGCCAGCTCCCAGGACAGGGAAAATGGCTACACCTTC	CASSQDRENGYTF
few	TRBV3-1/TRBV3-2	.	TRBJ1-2	TGTGCCAGCAGCCAGGACAAGGACTATGGCTACACCTTC	CASSQDKDYGYTF
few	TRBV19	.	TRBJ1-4	TGTGCCAGTAGTGAAGCGAGGAAAAAACTGTTTTTT	CASSEARKKLFF
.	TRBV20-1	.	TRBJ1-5	TGCAGTGCTAGTAGAGGGATGGATCAGCCCCAGCATTTT	CSASRGMDQPQHF
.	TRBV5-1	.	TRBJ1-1	TGCGCCAGCAGTGGGAGGAGGCAGGAAGCTTTCTTT	CASSGRRQEAFF
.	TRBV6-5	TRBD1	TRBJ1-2	TGTGCCAGCAGTTCTCCGAGGGACAGGTCTGAAGGCTACACCTTC	CASSSPRDRSEGYTF
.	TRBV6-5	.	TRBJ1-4	TGTGCCAGTGGGACCCTCGCAACTAATGAAAAACTGTTTTTT	CASGTLATNEKLFF
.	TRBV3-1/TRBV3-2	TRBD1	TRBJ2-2	TGTGCCAGCAGCCAATACCGGGACAGGGCGAACACCGGGGAGCTGTTTTTT	CASSQYRDRANTGELFF
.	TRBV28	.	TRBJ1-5	TGTGCCAGCAGTTTACTCGACGCGATCAATCAGCCCCAGCATTTT	CASSLLDAINQPQHF
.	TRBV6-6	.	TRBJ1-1	TGTGCCAGCAGTTACTCCGGGGGTTCCACTGAAGCTTTCTTT	CASSYSGGSTEAFF
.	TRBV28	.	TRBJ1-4	TGTGCCAGCAGGGGCGGGTATGAAAAACTGTTTTTT	CASRGGYEKLFF
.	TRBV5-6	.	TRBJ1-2	TGTGCCAGCAGCCTAATAGGAGGGATTGATGGCTACACCTTC	CASSLIGGIDGYTF
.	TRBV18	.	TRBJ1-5	TGTGCCAGCTCACGCGGGACACTCGGCGGCAATCAGCCCCAGCATTTT	CASSRGTLGGNQPQHF
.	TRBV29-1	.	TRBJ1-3	TGCAGCGTGCAAACAGGGAGCGCCCGGAACACCATATATTTT	CSVQTGSARNTIYF
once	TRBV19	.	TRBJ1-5	TGTGCCAGTAGTATAGTTCACAGCTACAATCAGCCCCAGCATTTT	CASSIVHSYNQPQHF
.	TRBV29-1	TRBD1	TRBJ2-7	TGCAGCGTTGGGACAGGGAACTACGAGCAGTACTTC	CSVGTGNYEQYF
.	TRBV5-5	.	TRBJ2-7	TGTGCCAGCAGCTTGGACCGCTACGAGCAGTACTTC	CASSLDRYEQYF
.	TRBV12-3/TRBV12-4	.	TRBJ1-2	TGTGCCAGCAGTTTGGGGACTAACTATGGCTACACCTTC	CASSLGTNYGYTF
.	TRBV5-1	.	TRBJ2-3	TGCGCCAGCAGCCTCGGGGTTAGCACAGATACGCAGTATTTT	CASSLGVSTDTQYF
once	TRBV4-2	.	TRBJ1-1	TGTGCCAGCAGCCGAGACAGCAGTGAAGCTTTCTTT	CASSRDSSEAFF
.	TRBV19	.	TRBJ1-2	TGTGCCAGTAAGGGGAACAAGCACTATGGCTACACCTTC	CASKGNKHYGYTF
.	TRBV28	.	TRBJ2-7	TGTGCCAGCAGTTTAACCGGACGGCGAACCTACGAGCAGTACTTC	CASSLTGRRTYEQYF
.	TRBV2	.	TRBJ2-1	TGTGCCAGCAGTCGACTGGGCGGAGACAATGAGCAGTTCTTC	CASSRLGGDNEQFF
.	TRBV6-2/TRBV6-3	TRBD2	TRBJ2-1	TGTGCCAGCAGCCCCCCGACTAGCGGGGTAGGGAGTGAGCAGTTCTTC	CASSPPTSGVGSEQFF
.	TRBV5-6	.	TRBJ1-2	TGTGCCAGCAGACTACAGGGTGAGGCAGGCTACACCTTC	CASRLQGEAGYTF
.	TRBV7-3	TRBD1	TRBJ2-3	TGTGCCAGCAGCGTAAGAGTCGGGATAGGGACAGGGGCAACAGATACGCAGTATTTT	CASSVRVGIGTGATDTQYF
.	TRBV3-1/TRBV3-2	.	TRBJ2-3	TGTGCCAGCAGCCAAGATTCGATCACAGATACGCAGTATTTT	CASSQDSITDTQYF